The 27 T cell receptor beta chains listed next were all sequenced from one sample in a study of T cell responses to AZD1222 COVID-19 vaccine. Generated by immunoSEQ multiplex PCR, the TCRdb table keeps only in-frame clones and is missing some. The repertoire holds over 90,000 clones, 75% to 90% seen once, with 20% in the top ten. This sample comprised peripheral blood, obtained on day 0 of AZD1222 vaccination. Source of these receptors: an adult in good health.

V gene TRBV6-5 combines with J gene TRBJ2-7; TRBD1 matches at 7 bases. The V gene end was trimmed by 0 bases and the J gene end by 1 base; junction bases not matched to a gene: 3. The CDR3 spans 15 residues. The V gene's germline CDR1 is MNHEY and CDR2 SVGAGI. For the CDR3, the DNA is TGTGCCAGCAGTTACTCGTACAGGGGATCCTACGAGCAGTACTTC. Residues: CASSYSYRGSYEQYF.

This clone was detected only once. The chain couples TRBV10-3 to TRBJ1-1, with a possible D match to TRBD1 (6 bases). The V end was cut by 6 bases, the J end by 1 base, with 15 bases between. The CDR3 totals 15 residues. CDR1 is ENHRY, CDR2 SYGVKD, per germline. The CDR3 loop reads CAIRQGYLGNTEAFF. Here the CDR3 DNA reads TGTGCCATCAGACAGGGTTATTTGGGGAACACTGAAGCTTTCTTT.

This chain's CDR3 is CASKGQGVYGYTF. The CDR3 DNA sequence: TGTGCCAGCAAGGGACAGGGAGTCTATGGCTACACCTTC. The V and J genes are TRBV25-1 and TRBJ1-2, with 9 bases identical to TRBD1. V lost 7 bases to trimming and J lost 4 bases; unmatched junction nucleotides: 4. This CDR3 comprises 13 residues. Germline V CDR1 and CDR2: MGHDK, SYGVNS.

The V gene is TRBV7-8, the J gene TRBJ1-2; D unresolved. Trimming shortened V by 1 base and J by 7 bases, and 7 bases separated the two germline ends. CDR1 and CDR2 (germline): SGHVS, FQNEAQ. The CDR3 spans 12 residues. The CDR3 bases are TGTGCCAGCAGCTTAGAGTTTGGTGGCTACACCTTC. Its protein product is CASSLEFGGYTF.

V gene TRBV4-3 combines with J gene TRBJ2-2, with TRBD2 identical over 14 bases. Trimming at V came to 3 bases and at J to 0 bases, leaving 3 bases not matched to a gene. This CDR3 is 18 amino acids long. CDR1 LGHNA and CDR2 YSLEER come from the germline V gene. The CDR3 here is CASSHLTSGRANTGELFF. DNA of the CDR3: TGCGCCAGCAGCCACCTGACTAGCGGGAGGGCGAACACCGGGGAGCTGTTTTTT.

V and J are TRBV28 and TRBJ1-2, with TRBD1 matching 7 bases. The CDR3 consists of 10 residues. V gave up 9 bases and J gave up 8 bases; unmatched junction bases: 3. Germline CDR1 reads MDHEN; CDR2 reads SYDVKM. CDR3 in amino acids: CASSGGGYTF. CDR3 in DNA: TGTGCCAGTTCAGGGGGAGGCTACACCTTC.

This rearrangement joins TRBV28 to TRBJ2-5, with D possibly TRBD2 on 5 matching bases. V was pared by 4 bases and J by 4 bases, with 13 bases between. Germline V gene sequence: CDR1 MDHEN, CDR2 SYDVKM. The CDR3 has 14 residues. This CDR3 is CASSSPGNLETQYF. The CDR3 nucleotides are TGTGCCAGCAGTTCCCCCGGGAACTTAGAGACCCAGTACTTC.

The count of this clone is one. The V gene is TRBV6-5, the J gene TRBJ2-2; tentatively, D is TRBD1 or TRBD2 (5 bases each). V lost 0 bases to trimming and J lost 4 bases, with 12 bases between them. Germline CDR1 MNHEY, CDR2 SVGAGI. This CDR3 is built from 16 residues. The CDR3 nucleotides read TGTGCCAGCAGTTACTCTTCGGGGCAACTCACCGGGGAGCTGTTTTTT. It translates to CASSYSSGQLTGELFF.

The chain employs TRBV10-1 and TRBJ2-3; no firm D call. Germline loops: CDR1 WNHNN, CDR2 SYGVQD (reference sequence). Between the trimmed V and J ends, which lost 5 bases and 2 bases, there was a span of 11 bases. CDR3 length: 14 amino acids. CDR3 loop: CASSPRRLTDTQYF. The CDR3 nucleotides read TGCGCCAGCAGTCCGAGACGGCTCACAGATACGCAGTATTTT.

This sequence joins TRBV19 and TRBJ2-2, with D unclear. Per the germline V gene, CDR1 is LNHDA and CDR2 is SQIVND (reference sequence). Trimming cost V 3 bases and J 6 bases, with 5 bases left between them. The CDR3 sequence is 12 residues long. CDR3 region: CASSIPPGELFF. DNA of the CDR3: TGTGCCAGTAGTATTCCCCCCGGGGAGCTGTTTTTT.

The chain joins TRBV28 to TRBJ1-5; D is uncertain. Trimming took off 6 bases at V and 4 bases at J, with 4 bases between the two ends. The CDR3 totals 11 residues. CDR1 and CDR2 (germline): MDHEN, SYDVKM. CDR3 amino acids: CASSLNQPQHF. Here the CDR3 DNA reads TGTGCCAGCAGCCTAAATCAGCCCCAGCATTTT.

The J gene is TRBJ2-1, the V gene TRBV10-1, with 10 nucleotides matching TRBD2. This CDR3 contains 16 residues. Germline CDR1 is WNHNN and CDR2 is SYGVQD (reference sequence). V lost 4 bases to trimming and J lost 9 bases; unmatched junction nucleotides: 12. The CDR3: CASSAPLSGRGGEQFF. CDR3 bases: TGCGCCAGCAGTGCCCCCTTGAGCGGGAGGGGCGGTGAGCAGTTCTTC.

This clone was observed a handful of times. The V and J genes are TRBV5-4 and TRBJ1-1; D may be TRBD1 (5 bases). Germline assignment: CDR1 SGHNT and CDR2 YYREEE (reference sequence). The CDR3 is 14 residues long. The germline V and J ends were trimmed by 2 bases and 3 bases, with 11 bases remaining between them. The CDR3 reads CASSFIGDDTEAFF. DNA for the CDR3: TGTGCCAGCAGCTTCATAGGGGATGACACTGAAGCTTTCTTT.

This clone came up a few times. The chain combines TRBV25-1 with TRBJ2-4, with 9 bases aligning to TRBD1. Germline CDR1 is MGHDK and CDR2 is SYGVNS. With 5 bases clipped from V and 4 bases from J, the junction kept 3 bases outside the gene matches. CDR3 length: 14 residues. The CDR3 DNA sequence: TGTGCCAGCAGTACAGGGGGCGTGAAAAACATTCAGTACTTC. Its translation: CASSTGGVKNIQYF.

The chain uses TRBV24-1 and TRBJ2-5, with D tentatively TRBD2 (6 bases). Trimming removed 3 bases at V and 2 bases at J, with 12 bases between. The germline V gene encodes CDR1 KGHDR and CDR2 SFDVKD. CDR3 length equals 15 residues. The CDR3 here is CATSDRAGLQETQYF. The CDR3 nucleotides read TGTGCCACCAGTGATCGAGCGGGCTTGCAAGAGACCCAGTACTTC.

DNA of the CDR3: TGTGCCAGCAGCAAGAGACAGGGCCCTAACTATGGCTACACCTTC. Translating it yields CASSKRQGPNYGYTF. This chain uses TRBV11-3 with TRBJ1-2; 7 positions match TRBD1. The trim removed 5 bases at V and 0 bases at J, leaving 6 bases unmatched. The CDR3 loop spans 15 amino acids. CDR1 and CDR2 from the germline V gene are SGHNT and YENEEA.

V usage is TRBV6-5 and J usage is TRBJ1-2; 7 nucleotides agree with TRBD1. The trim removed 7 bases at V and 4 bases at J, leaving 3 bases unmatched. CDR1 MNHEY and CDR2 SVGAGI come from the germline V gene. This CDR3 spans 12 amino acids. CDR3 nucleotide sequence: TGTGCCAGCACCCCAGGGGGCTATGGCTACACCTTC. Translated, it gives CASTPGGYGYTF.

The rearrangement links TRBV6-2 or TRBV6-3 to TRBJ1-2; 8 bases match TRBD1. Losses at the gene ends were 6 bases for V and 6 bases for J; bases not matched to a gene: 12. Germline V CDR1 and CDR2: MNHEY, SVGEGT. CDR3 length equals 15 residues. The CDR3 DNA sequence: TGTGCCAGCAGCCCCGGACAGGGAGGCCGGAATGGCTACACCTTC. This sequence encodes CASSPGQGGRNGYTF.

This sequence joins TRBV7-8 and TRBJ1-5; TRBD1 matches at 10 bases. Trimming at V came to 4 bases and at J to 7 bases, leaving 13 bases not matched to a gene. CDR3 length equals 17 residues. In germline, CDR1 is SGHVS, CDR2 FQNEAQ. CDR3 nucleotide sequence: TGTGCCAGCAGCTCCCGTGAGGGACAGGGGATTCGGCAGCCCCAGCATTTT. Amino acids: CASSSREGQGIRQPQHF. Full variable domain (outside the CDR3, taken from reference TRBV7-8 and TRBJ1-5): GAGVSQSPRYKVAKRGQDVALRCDPISGHVSLFWYQQALGQGPEFLTYFQNEAQLDKSGLPSDRFFAERPEGSVSTLKIQRTQQEDSAVYLCASSSREGQGIRQPQHFGDGTRLSIL.

CDR3 region: CASERDSTDTQYF. CDR3 DNA: TGTGCCAGCGAACGGGACAGCACAGATACGCAGTATTTT. The chain combines TRBV28 with TRBJ2-3, with D perhaps matching TRBD1 or TRBD2 (5 bases each). Germline V gene lookup returns CDR1 MDHEN and CDR2 SYDVKM. The CDR3 covers 13 residues. V lost 8 bases and J 0 bases, leaving 9 bases between the germline ends.

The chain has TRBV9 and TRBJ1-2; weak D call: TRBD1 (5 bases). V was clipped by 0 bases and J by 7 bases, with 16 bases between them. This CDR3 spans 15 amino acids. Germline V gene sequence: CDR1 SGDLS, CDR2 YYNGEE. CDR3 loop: CASSVETGGLLGYTF. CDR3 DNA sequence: TGTGCCAGCAGCGTAGAAACAGGTGGTCTTCTTGGCTACACCTTC. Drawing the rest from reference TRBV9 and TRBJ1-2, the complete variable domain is DSGVTQTPKHLITATGQRVTLRCSPRSGDLSVYWYQQSLDQGLQFLIQYYNGEERAKGNILERFSAQQFPDLHSELNLSSLELGDSALYFCASSVETGGLLGYTFGSGTRLTVV.

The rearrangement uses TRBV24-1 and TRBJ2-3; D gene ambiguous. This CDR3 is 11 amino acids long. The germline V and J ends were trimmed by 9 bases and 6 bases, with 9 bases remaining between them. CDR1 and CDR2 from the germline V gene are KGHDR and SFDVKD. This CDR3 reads CATSYQDTQYF. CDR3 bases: TGTGCCACCTCTTACCAGGATACGCAGTATTTT.

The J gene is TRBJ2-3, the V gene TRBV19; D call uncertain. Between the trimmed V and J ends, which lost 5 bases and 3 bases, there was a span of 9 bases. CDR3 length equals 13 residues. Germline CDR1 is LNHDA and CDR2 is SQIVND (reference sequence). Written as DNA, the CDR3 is TGTGCCAGTAGTGCCCGATTGACAGATACGCAGTATTTT. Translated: CASSARLTDTQYF.

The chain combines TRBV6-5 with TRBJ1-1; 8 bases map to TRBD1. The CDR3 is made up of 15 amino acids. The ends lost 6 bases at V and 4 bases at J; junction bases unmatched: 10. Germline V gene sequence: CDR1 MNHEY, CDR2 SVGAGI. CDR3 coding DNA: TGTGCCAGCAGCCGTACAGGGGGGGGCTTCACTGAAGCTTTCTTT. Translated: CASSRTGGGFTEAFF.

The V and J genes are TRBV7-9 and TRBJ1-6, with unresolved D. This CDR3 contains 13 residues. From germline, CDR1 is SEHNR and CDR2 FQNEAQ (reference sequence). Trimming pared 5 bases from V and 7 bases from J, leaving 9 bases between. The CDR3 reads CASSRGPNSPLHF. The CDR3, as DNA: TGTGCCAGCAGCCGAGGCCCCAATTCACCCCTCCACTTT.

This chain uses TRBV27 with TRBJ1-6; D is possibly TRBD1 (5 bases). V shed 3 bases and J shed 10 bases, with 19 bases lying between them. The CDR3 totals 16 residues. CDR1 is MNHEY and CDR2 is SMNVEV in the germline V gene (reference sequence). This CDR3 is CASSFTSQGLGSPLHF. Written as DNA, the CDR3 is TGTGCCAGCAGTTTCACCTCGCAGGGTCTAGGCTCACCCCTCCACTTT.

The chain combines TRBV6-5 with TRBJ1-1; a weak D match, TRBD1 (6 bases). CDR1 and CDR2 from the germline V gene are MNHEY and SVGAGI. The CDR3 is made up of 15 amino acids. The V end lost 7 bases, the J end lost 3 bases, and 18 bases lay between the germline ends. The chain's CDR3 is CASTLWGAEDTEAFF. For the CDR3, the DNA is TGTGCCAGCACCCTGTGGGGGGCGGAGGACACTGAAGCTTTCTTT.